The 8 T cell receptor beta chains below all came from one sample that was sequenced in a study of blood T cell repertoires in COVID-19. Data came from immunoSEQ multiplex PCR; TCRdb stores just in-frame clones and leaves some out. The sample records around 140,000 clones, 75% to 90% being singletons. The sample consisted of peripheral blood. The receptor source for this set is a woman aged 45-65 years with acute or convalescent COVID-19.

The V call is TRBV9, the J call TRBJ1-1, with 7 bases matching TRBD1. J was trimmed by 4 bases and V by 4 bases; bases with no gene match: 7. This CDR3 region has 14 residues. Germline CDR1 reads SGDLS; CDR2 reads YYNGEE. The CDR3 DNA is TGTGCCAGCAGCATAGGACAGGCGGGCACTGAAGCTTTCTTT. This encodes CASSIGQAGTEAFF.

This chain uses TRBV11-1 with TRBJ1-1; D is possibly TRBD1 (5 bases). Trimming stripped 2 bases from V and 0 bases from J, with 10 bases between. Looked up from germline, CDR1 is SGHAT and CDR2 is FQDESV (reference sequence). The CDR3 totals 15 residues. CDR3 in DNA: TGTGCCAGCAGCTTATTTGGGGGGATGAACACTGAAGCTTTCTTT. Translation: CASSLFGGMNTEAFF.

The chain links TRBV11-2 to TRBJ1-2; D ambiguous. Trimming took 5 bases from V and 5 from J, leaving 18 bases between them. The V gene's germline CDR1 is SGHAT and CDR2 FQNNGV. The CDR3 consists of 15 residues. The CDR3, as DNA: TGTGCCAGCAGCACTCCGTCCCATTCCCTTTATGGCTACACCTTC. Protein product: CASSTPSHSLYGYTF.

The rearrangement uses TRBV7-9 and TRBJ1-1, with TRBD1 matching over 8 bases. This CDR3 is built from 15 residues. After removal of 3 bases from V and 2 bases from J, the junction contained 5 bases not matched to a gene. Germline V CDR1 and CDR2: SEHNR, FQNEAQ (reference sequence). In DNA form, the CDR3 reads TGTGCCAGCAGCTTCGACAGGGGCTTTAACACTGAAGCTTTCTTT. This encodes CASSFDRGFNTEAFF.

The sample holds one count of this clone. The genes are TRBV27 and TRBJ1-4; D is perhaps TRBD1 (5 bases). Germline CDR1 reads MNHEY; CDR2 reads SMNVEV (reference sequence). The CDR3 is made up of 13 amino acids. V was cut by 3 bases and J by 7 bases, with 9 bases left in between. In nucleotides, the CDR3 is TGTGCCAGCAGTTTGGGGGGGAGTGAAAAACTGTTTTTT. Its protein product is CASSLGGSEKLFF.

The rearrangement uses TRBV9 and TRBJ1-1; 8 positions match TRBD1. Looked up from germline, CDR1 is SGDLS and CDR2 is YYNGEE. This CDR3 has 16 residues. Germline trimming cut 4 bases from V and 2 bases from J; bases unmatched to any gene: 10. CDR3 nucleotide sequence: TGTGCCAGCAGCCATCACCTAGGACAGGGAAACACTGAAGCTTTCTTT. Encoded protein: CASSHHLGQGNTEAFF. The whole variable domain, filled in from reference TRBV9 and TRBJ1-1, reads DSGVTQTPKHLITATGQRVTLRCSPRSGDLSVYWYQQSLDQGLQFLIQYYNGEERAKGNILERFSAQQFPDLHSELNLSSLELGDSALYFCASSHHLGQGNTEAFFGQGTRLTVV.

The J gene is TRBJ2-3, the V gene TRBV30; 8 bases fit TRBD2. The germline gives CDR1 GTSNPN, CDR2 SVGIG (reference sequence). Trimming cost V 2 bases and J 4 bases; bases outside gene matches: 11. The CDR3 spans 16 residues. CDR3 in DNA: TGTGCCTGGAGTCCCCCGGGACTAGTGGTCCCAGATACGCAGTATTTT. It encodes CAWSPPGLVVPDTQYF.

The chain carries TRBV3-1 (or the pseudogene TRBV3-2) and TRBJ2-2; 13 bases map to TRBD2. CDR1 is LGHDT, CDR2 YNNKEL, per germline (reference sequence). The V segment lost 4 bases and the J segment 0 bases; nucleotides outside the gene matches: 5. This CDR3 is 18 amino acids long. This CDR3 is CASSLRTSGRTNTGELFF. DNA of the CDR3: TGTGCCAGCAGCCTTAGGACTAGCGGGAGAACGAACACCGGGGAGCTGTTTTTT.